The TCR beta chain under discussion was sequenced for a study of blood T cell repertoires in COVID-19. As for the study in general: The United States, Italy and Spain supplied acute and convalescent COVID-19 samples. From T cells, B-cell-depleted T cells, or PBMCs came the material, which was cDNA or gDNA.

Looked up from germline, CDR1 is LGHDT and CDR2 is YNNKEL (reference sequence). Unmatched junction bases numbered 4, after V lost 4 bases and J lost 4 bases. There are 13 residues in the CDR3. As handled by the study authors: Nucleated cell counts were estimated from reference gene primer amplification. Produced via immunoSEQ multiplex PCR; TCRdb's table is partial and in-frame only. V and J calls and clone size are as listed in that table; D and trimming were resolved from the DNA. The sample has 150,000 to 200,000 clones, less than 85% seen once; the top ten hold roughly 14%. This clone showed up many times.

The origin of this receptor is a man aged 50 to 60 who had recovered from COVID-19. The specimen was peripheral blood. The V gene is TRBV3-1 (or the pseudogene TRBV3-2), the J gene TRBJ2-7; 7 nucleotides agree with TRBD1. DNA for the CDR3: TGTGCCAGCAGCCTTGGCAGGGGGTACGAGCAGTACTTC. Translating gives CASSLGRGYEQYF.